These T cell receptor beta chains were read from a single sample in a study of blood T cell repertoires in COVID-19. Assay used: immunoSEQ multiplex PCR; TCRdb lists only in-frame clones, some missing. The sample lists approximately 190,000 clones, around four fifths seen once, with approximately 14% in the top ten. Material for sequencing was peripheral blood. These receptors were taken from a man aged 25-45 years with active or convalescent COVID-19. CDR3s include the opening cysteine and the closing phenylalanine or tryptophan. The order of the fields is CDR3 protein, V gene.

CDR3: CASSRLLQGLTYNEQFF
V: TRBV27

CDR3: CASSATGKQETQYF
V: TRBV7-9

CDR3: CASSLDRRDSPLHF
V: TRBV6-5

CDR3: CASSSGTGVHYGYTF
V: TRBV7-9

CDR3: CATSPRTEYNEQFF
V: TRBV15

CDR3: CASSLAKVGGEQYF
V: TRBV5-4

CDR3: CASASGQDGYTF
V: TRBV28

CDR3: CATSDLGGITGELFF
V: TRBV24-1

CDR3: CASSQETGGYYNEQFF
V: TRBV14

CDR3: CASSLGGQGATQNQPQHF
V: TRBV5-1

CDR3: CASSQVEGGGQPQHF
V: TRBV4-1

CDR3: CASTLRLAGVGGETQYF
V: TRBV28

CDR3: CASSQDLRGGNTEAFF
V: TRBV3-1/TRBV3-2

CDR3: CASSPSPGIGEAFF
V: TRBV3-1/TRBV3-2

CDR3: CASSALAGETQYF
V: TRBV9

CDR3: CASLGGLNTEAFF
V: TRBV10-3

CDR3: CASSQPRTGQKNIQYF
V: TRBV4-1

CDR3: CASSWDRRSAEAFF
V: TRBV6-5

CDR3: CASTGDSSYEQYF
V: TRBV30

CDR3: CASSLGIRGRKDTQYF
V: TRBV27

CDR3: CASSIARGNRFSSSGNTIYF
V: TRBV19

CDR3: CASSPGTFGYTF
V: TRBV19

CDR3: CASSSGISSPANTEAFF
V: TRBV9

CDR3: CATSDLGTGRNEQFF
V: TRBV24-1

CDR3: CASRAGQGAVNYGYTF
V: TRBV5-1

CDR3: CASSQQGSGGYTF
V: TRBV27

CDR3: CASSLNSGAAYNEQFF
V: TRBV11-2

CDR3: CASSHGGSGGELSGANVLTF
V: TRBV4-2

CDR3: CASSQGGRLFF
V: TRBV3-1/TRBV3-2

CDR3: CASRETGGNTIYF
V: TRBV6-5

CDR3: CASRDTQGNLAFF
V: TRBV5-1

CDR3: CASSYATGAYGYTF
V: TRBV6-6

CDR3: CASRGTTSGELFF
V: TRBV6-5

CDR3: CASSTPARGYTF
V: TRBV28

CDR3: CASSVGQVNQPQHF
V: TRBV25-1

CDR3: CASSPYRAGSWYDYGYTF
V: TRBV7-8

CDR3: CAIYRDGRGYTF
V: TRBV19

CDR3: CASSFANRGLETQYF
V: TRBV27

CDR3: CASSLGGLNTEAFF
V: TRBV7-6

CDR3: CATSRERTGSYNEQFF
V: TRBV15

CDR3: CAINTDRAEQFF
V: TRBV10-3

CDR3: CAWSAKAYRDYTF
V: TRBV30

CDR3: CASSIDLGRGVNSPLHF
V: TRBV19

CDR3: CASSLRTGTGYTF
V: TRBV14

CDR3: CASNPRGGEQGYTF
V: TRBV5-1

CDR3: CASSPQGFPPDPYGYTF
V: TRBV3-1/TRBV3-2

CDR3: CASSTKQGANNSPLHF
V: TRBV5-6

CDR3: CASSFGPPGLAYGFEQFF
V: TRBV28